A single TCR beta chain is shown here with its context. This specimen comes from a study of CD8 T cells in Susac syndrome. The CDR3 runs to 17 residues. CDR1 is LGHNA, CDR2 YNFKEQ, per germline. V lost 0 bases and J lost 0, with 12 bases in between. The sequenced target, TCR beta, came from blood CD8+ and CD4+ T cells. Random hexamers primed reverse transcription of about 0.45 to 1 ug RNA. Using its own MiXCR run on the immunoSEQ multiplex PCR reads, TCRdb lists one record per CDR3 protein. The sample shows 150,000 to 200,000 distinct CDR3 sequences, approximately 95% of them seen only once. V usage is TRBV4-2 and J usage is TRBJ2-1; D is undetermined. The sample consisted of CD4+ T cells from PBMCs. The receptor was isolated from a human donor with multiple sclerosis. The CDR3 region is CASSQDVPGSSYNEQFF. CDR3 nucleotides: TGTGCCAGCAGCCAAGATGTGCCGGGTAGCTCCTACAATGAGCAGTTCTTC.